This record covers a single T cell receptor (beta chain). This record comes from a study of T cell changes during pregnancy in multiple sclerosis. Germline V gives CDR1 SQVTM, CDR2 ANQGSEA. V was trimmed by 1 base and J by 0 bases, leaving 9 bases between them. The CDR3 loop spans 14 amino acids. Libraries were prepared by immunoSEQ multiplex PCR; TCRdb keeps only in-frame clonotypes and omits some of them. This sample has roughly 100,000 clones, with 85% to 95% found just once. The chain combines TRBV29-1 with TRBJ1-1; D gene ambiguous. This sequence originates from a female donor with multiple sclerosis, enrolled in a pregnancy study. The specimen was peripheral blood, collected after pregnancy. This chain's CDR3 is CSVEGAGMNTEAFF. The DNA for the CDR3 is TGCAGCGTTGAAGGGGCTGGAATGAACACTGAAGCTTTCTTT.